A selection of T cell receptor beta chains follows, all from one sample in a study of response to subunit inactivated influenza vaccine. TCRdb re-derived calls from the RT-PCR reads in MiXCR, one entry per CDR3 protein. Of about 530,000 distinct CDR3 sequences in the sample, 10% to 15% were seen once. This material consisted of PBMCs from blood, taken 45 days after vaccination. The receptors here all came from a man aged 50 or older who received an inactivated influenza vaccine. CDR3s include the opening cysteine and the closing phenylalanine or tryptophan. The D gene is left open where the match is weak. The size entry is marked missing in some rows and otherwise reads once, few, many or a size class.

CDR3: CASSPMGQADYGYTF
DNA: TGTGCCAGCAGTCCTATGGGACAAGCGGACTATGGCTACACCTTC
V: TRBV12-3/TRBV12-4
J: TRBJ1-2
D: NA
size: many

CDR3: CSARGRQPNTEAFF
DNA: TGCAGTGCTAGGGGCAGACAGCCAAACACTGAAGCTTTCTTT
V: TRBV20-1
J: TRBJ1-1
D: NA
size: few

CDR3: CASSESETGGTEAFF
DNA: TGCGCCAGCAGTGAGTCGGAAACAGGGGGCACTGAAGCTTTCTTT
V: TRBV10-2
J: TRBJ1-1
D: TRBD1
size: NA

CDR3: CASSVGQSSGNTIYF
DNA: TGTGCCAGCAGCGTAGGACAGAGCTCTGGAAACACCATATATTTT
V: TRBV9
J: TRBJ1-3
D: NA
size: few

CDR3: CASSPWGAGETQYF
DNA: TGTGCCAGCAGTCCGTGGGGGGCCGGAGAGACCCAGTACTTC
V: TRBV28
J: TRBJ2-5
D: NA
size: NA

CDR3: CAWQNTDTQYF
DNA: TGTGCCTGGCAAAATACCGATACGCAGTATTTT
V: TRBV30
J: TRBJ2-3
D: NA
size: few

CDR3: CASSVAWASGVYEQYF
DNA: TGTGCCAGCAGCGTAGCTTGGGCTAGCGGGGTCTACGAGCAGTACTTC
V: TRBV9
J: TRBJ2-7
D: TRBD2
size: few

CDR3: CSARQGYGYTF
DNA: TGCAGTGCTAGACAGGGGTACGGCTACACCTTC
V: TRBV20-1
J: TRBJ1-2
D: NA
size: many

CDR3: CASSPAAYSGNTIYF
DNA: TGTGCCAGCAGTCCGGCCGCCTACTCTGGAAACACCATATATTTT
V: TRBV12-3/TRBV12-4
J: TRBJ1-3
D: NA
size: NA

CDR3: CSALGLAGSNEQFF
DNA: TGCAGTGCTCTGGGACTAGCGGGTTCCAATGAGCAGTTCTTC
V: TRBV20-1
J: TRBJ2-1
D: TRBD2
size: NA

CDR3: CASSFSGAETQYF
DNA: TGTGCCAGCAGCTTTTCAGGGGCAGAGACCCAGTACTTC
V: TRBV11-1
J: TRBJ2-5
D: NA
size: few

CDR3: CAKERQGRFLNTEAFF
DNA: TGTGCCAAGGAAAGACAGGGGAGGTTTCTCAACACTGAAGCTTTCTTT
V: TRBV2
J: TRBJ1-1
D: TRBD1
size: few

CDR3: CASSLVGAVQETQYF
DNA: TGTGCCAGCAGCTTAGTGGGAGCGGTTCAAGAGACCCAGTACTTC
V: TRBV7-2
J: TRBJ2-5
D: NA
size: few

CDR3: CASSLPGVYGYTF
DNA: TGTGCCAGCAGCTTACCGGGAGTCTATGGCTACACCTTC
V: TRBV7-2
J: TRBJ1-2
D: NA
size: few

CDR3: CASSQSGTVGDGYTF
DNA: TGCGCCAGCAGCCAGTCCGGGACGGTCGGCGATGGCTACACCTTC
V: TRBV5-1
J: TRBJ1-2
D: NA
size: many

CDR3: CAIGRRTDTGELFF
DNA: TGTGCCATCGGACGGAGAACCGACACCGGGGAGCTGTTTTTT
V: TRBV10-3
J: TRBJ2-2
D: NA
size: few

CDR3: CSARDPGGWGYTF
DNA: TGCAGTGCTAGAGATCCAGGGGGTTGGGGCTACACCTTC
V: TRBV20-1
J: TRBJ1-2
D: TRBD1
size: few

CDR3: CASRRREENEQYF
DNA: TGTGCCAGCAGGCGCAGGGAGGAGAACGAGCAGTACTTC
V: TRBV2
J: TRBJ2-7
D: NA
size: few

CDR3: CASISGRTDTQYF
DNA: TGTGCCAGCATTAGCGGCCGCACAGATACGCAGTATTTT
V: TRBV2
J: TRBJ2-3
D: NA
size: NA

CDR3: CASSPGTSGSLGPYEQYF
DNA: TGTGCCAGCAGCCCCGGGACTAGCGGGAGTTTGGGTCCCTACGAGCAGTACTTC
V: TRBV4-2
J: TRBJ2-7
D: TRBD2
size: few

CDR3: CACSVSPGTGFTDTQYF
DNA: TGTGCCTGCAGCGTATCGCCCGGGACAGGGTTCACAGATACGCAGTATTTT
V: TRBV5-5
J: TRBJ2-3
D: TRBD1
size: NA

CDR3: CASSLGGTGLSQETQYF
DNA: TGTGCCAGCAGCTTAGGCGGGACAGGCCTCAGCCAAGAGACCCAGTACTTC
V: TRBV7-9
J: TRBJ2-5
D: TRBD1
size: NA

CDR3: CASSSMTRRDTDTQYF
DNA: TGTGCCAGCAGCTCGATGACTAGGAGGGACACAGATACGCAGTATTTT
V: TRBV12-3/TRBV12-4
J: TRBJ2-3
D: NA
size: NA

CDR3: CASSSGLASDTQYF
DNA: TGTGCCAGCAGCTCCGGACTAGCGTCCGATACGCAGTATTTT
V: TRBV7-3
J: TRBJ2-3
D: TRBD2
size: few

CDR3: CASRGPGTPNTGELFF
DNA: TGTGCCAGCAGGGGCCCCGGGACACCGAACACCGGGGAGCTGTTTTTT
V: TRBV7-9
J: TRBJ2-2
D: NA
size: few

CDR3: CSARGTGDNYEQYF
DNA: TGCAGTGCGCGGGGGACAGGGGATAACTACGAGCAGTACTTC
V: TRBV20-1
J: TRBJ2-7
D: TRBD1
size: NA

CDR3: CSVEDRGSGNTGELFF
DNA: TGCAGCGTTGAAGATCGTGGTAGCGGGAACACCGGGGAGCTGTTTTTT
V: TRBV29-1
J: TRBJ2-2
D: NA
size: NA

CDR3: CASSLRDSGNYEQYF
DNA: TGTGCCAGCAGCCTGAGAGATAGCGGGAACTACGAGCAGTACTTC
V: TRBV3-1
J: TRBJ2-7
D: TRBD2
size: NA

CDR3: CASSPRLEGF
DNA: TGTGCCAGCAGCCCGCGCCTGGAGGGGTTT
V: TRBV28
J: TRBJ1-1
D: NA
size: few

CDR3: CSATRPGTGQETQYF
DNA: TGCAGTGCTACGCGCCCAGGGACAGGTCAAGAGACCCAGTACTTC
V: TRBV20-1
J: TRBJ2-5
D: TRBD1
size: NA

CDR3: CASSQGVAGASYEQYF
DNA: TGCGCCAGCAGCCAAGGAGTGGCGGGAGCCTCCTACGAGCAGTACTTC
V: TRBV4-3
J: TRBJ2-7
D: TRBD2
size: many

CDR3: CSGRGGYTDTQYF
DNA: TGCAGTGGGCGGGGGGGTTACACAGATACGCAGTATTTT
V: TRBV20-1
J: TRBJ2-3
D: TRBD2
size: NA

CDR3: CASRLGTRGANEQFF
DNA: TGTGCAAGTCGCTTAGGTACACGAGGGGCCAATGAGCAGTTCTTC
V: TRBV12-2
J: TRBJ2-1
D: NA
size: NA

CDR3: CASSYEGRPGNEQFF
DNA: TGTGCCAGCAGTTACGAGGGACGTCCCGGAAATGAGCAGTTCTTC
V: TRBV6-5
J: TRBJ2-1
D: NA
size: few

CDR3: CATSREQPSYEQYF
DNA: TGTGCCACCAGCAGAGAGCAGCCCTCCTACGAGCAGTACTTC
V: TRBV15
J: TRBJ2-7
D: NA
size: NA

CDR3: CATSSRQGGTGELFF
DNA: TGTGCCACCAGCAGCCGACAGGGAGGTACCGGGGAGCTGTTTTTT
V: TRBV15
J: TRBJ2-2
D: NA
size: NA

CDR3: CASSLGTSGTPYEQYF
DNA: TGTGCCAGCAGTTTGGGGACTAGCGGGACACCCTACGAGCAGTACTTC
V: TRBV28
J: TRBJ2-7
D: TRBD2
size: NA

CDR3: CASSLGPIANVLTF
DNA: TGCGCCAGCAGCTTGGGGCCGATTGCCAACGTCCTGACTTTC
V: TRBV5-1
J: TRBJ2-6
D: NA
size: few

CDR3: CSVAADNEQFF
DNA: TGCAGCGTCGCGGCGGACAATGAGCAGTTCTTC
V: TRBV29-1
J: TRBJ2-1
D: NA
size: many

CDR3: CSASGLAGGIYYNEQFF
DNA: TGCAGTGCATCCGGACTAGCGGGGGGCATATACTACAATGAGCAGTTCTTC
V: TRBV20-1
J: TRBJ2-1
D: TRBD2
size: many

CDR3: CSVGLRGPPHEQYF
DNA: TGCAGCGTTGGACTTAGGGGCCCGCCCCACGAGCAGTACTTC
V: TRBV29-1
J: TRBJ2-7
D: NA
size: few

CDR3: CASSQGGSGDTQYF
DNA: TGTGCCAGCAGCCAGGGCGGCAGCGGAGATACGCAGTATTTT
V: TRBV3-1
J: TRBJ2-3
D: NA
size: few

CDR3: CASSQSGRRGEQYF
DNA: TGCGCCAGCAGTCAATCGGGTAGAAGGGGGGAGCAGTACTTC
V: TRBV23-1
J: TRBJ2-7
D: NA
size: NA

CDR3: CASSLGPGQASNQPQHF
DNA: TGCGCCAGCAGCTTGGGCCCGGGACAGGCGAGCAATCAGCCCCAGCATTTT
V: TRBV5-1
J: TRBJ1-5
D: TRBD1
size: few

CDR3: CASSLARFTGGYTDTQYF
DNA: TGCGCCAGCAGCTTGGCCCGATTCACCGGGGGGTACACAGATACGCAGTATTTT
V: TRBV5-1
J: TRBJ2-3
D: TRBD2
size: NA

CDR3: CASSYPSPGLADYSYNEQFF
DNA: TGTGCCAGCAGTTACCCCTCACCGGGACTAGCAGACTACTCCTACAATGAGCAGTTCTTC
V: TRBV6-2/TRBV6-3
J: TRBJ2-1
D: TRBD2
size: few

CDR3: CASSLGQANIQYF
DNA: TGCGCCAGCAGCTTGGGACAGGCCAACATTCAGTACTTC
V: TRBV5-1
J: TRBJ2-4
D: NA
size: few